Following are 22 T cell receptor beta chains from one sample sequenced in a study of blood T cells in healthy people across ages. Through a sample-barcoded 5' primer and a J-beta primer mix, a second PCR was run for about 6 to 11 cycles. TCRdb fed the 5' RACE reads into MiXCR, producing one record per CDR3 protein. Among around 1,000,000 distinct CDR3 sequences listed, almost 25% were seen once. In addition, the sample was reused for a study of T cells of mothers and their children.

The sequencing sample was made of blood. These receptor sequences come from a girl aged 2 to 9 in good health.

This chain connects TRBV20-1 to TRBJ2-3; no firm D call. Germline V gives CDR1 DFQATT, CDR2 SNEGSKA (reference sequence). This CDR3 region has 13 residues. V lost 8 bases and J lost 2, with 14 bases in between. In DNA, the CDR3 is TGCAGTTCCGAGGCGGATATCACAGATACGCAGTATTTT. Translated, it gives CSSEADITDTQYF.

The rearrangement links TRBV20-1 to TRBJ2-1, with 12 bases identical to TRBD2. Germline V gives CDR1 DFQATT, CDR2 SNEGSKA (reference sequence). The trim removed 0 bases at V and 5 bases at J, leaving 5 bases unmatched. This CDR3 has 16 amino acids. CDR3 sequence (DNA): TGCAGTGCTAGAGACCCTTGGACTAGCGGGAACAATGAGCAGTTCTTC. It encodes CSARDPWTSGNNEQFF.

The rearrangement joins TRBV29-1 to TRBJ1-1; no definite D call. Trimming shortened V by 6 bases and J by 0 bases, and 11 bases separated the two germline ends. The CDR3 has 13 residues. Per the germline V gene, CDR1 is SQVTM and CDR2 is ANQGSEA. The CDR3 protein is CSVRQTMNTEAFF. The CDR3 DNA sequence: TGCAGCGTGAGACAAACAATGAACACTGAAGCTTTCTTT.

The chain is built from TRBV12-3 or TRBV12-4 and TRBJ1-1; no firm D call. The CDR3 covers 13 residues. V dropped 2 bases and J dropped 7 bases, with 11 bases sitting between them. Here the CDR3 DNA reads TGTGCCAGCAGTTTAATTGAGGGCAATGAAGCTTTCTTT. It yields the protein CASSLIEGNEAFF.

This clonotype was observed a few times. This chain joins TRBV4-3 and TRBJ1-2; D possibly corresponds to TRBD1 (5 bases). The CDR3 has 16 residues. Germline values: CDR1 LGHNA, CDR2 YSLEER. The V end lost 1 base, the J end lost 6 bases, and 18 bases lay between the germline ends. CDR3 bases: TGCGCCAGCAGCCAAGGATTTGGCTCCAGGGAAGATGGCTACACCTTC. It translates to CASSQGFGSREDGYTF.

This clonotype turned up a few times. The rearrangement links TRBV4-3 to TRBJ1-2, with D hard to call. Germline CDR1 LGHNA, CDR2 YSLEER. The CDR3 is 15 residues long. The germline V and J ends were trimmed by 3 bases and 3 bases, with 14 bases remaining between them. CDR3 region: CASSHSRVVDYGYTF. CDR3 sequence (DNA): TGCGCCAGCAGCCACTCCCGAGTTGTGGACTATGGCTACACCTTC.

The chain employs TRBV11-2 and TRBJ2-7; 7 bases are shared with TRBD2. The V gene's germline CDR1 is SGHAT and CDR2 FQNNGV. The CDR3 spans 14 residues. V trimming: 7 bases; J trimming: 2 bases; junction bases outside the gene matches: 8. The CDR3 DNA is TGTGCCAGCATCATCGGGACTAAGACCTACGAGCAGTACTTC. Encoded protein: CASIIGTKTYEQYF.

The chain is built from TRBV9 and TRBJ2-2; D is perhaps TRBD2 (6 bases). V was shortened by 4 bases and J by 4 bases, with 11 bases between the two germline ends. Germline V CDR1 and CDR2: SGDLS, YYNGEE. The CDR3 consists of 14 residues. The CDR3 here is CASSPGVPTGELFF. CDR3 nucleotides: TGTGCCAGCAGCCCGGGGGTTCCCACCGGGGAGCTGTTTTTT.

This clonotype was detected only a few times. A junction end diverges from the germline sequence, so it may reflect a read error. The chain employs TRBV11-2 and TRBJ2-7, with D possibly called TRBD1 or TRBD2 (5 bases each). This CDR3 is 15 amino acids long. CDR1 is SGHAT, CDR2 FQNNGV, per germline. This chain's CDR3 is CASSLESNLVPRGDF. The CDR3 bases are TGTGCCAGCAGCTTAGAATCCAACTTGGTGCCGAGGGGAGACTTC.

This clonotype was seen only a few times. The chain uses TRBV16 and TRBJ2-4; possibly TRBD1 for D (5 bases). CDR1 is KGHSY and CDR2 is FQNENV in the germline V gene. Trimming pared 2 bases from V and 6 bases from J, leaving 5 bases between. This CDR3 is 12 amino acids long. The chain's CDR3 is CASSQQGNIQYF. The CDR3 coding sequence is TGTGCCAGCAGCCAACAGGGAAACATTCAGTACTTC. Looking up the rest from reference TRBV16 and TRBJ2-4 gives the full variable domain: GEEVAQTPKHLVRGEGQKAKLYCAPIKGHSYVFWYQQVLKNEFKFLISFQNENVFDETGMPKERFSAKCLPNSPCSLEIQATKLEDSAVYFCASSQQGNIQYFGAGTRLSVL.

This clonotype was counted between two and nine times. V and J are TRBV28 and TRBJ2-7; maybe TRBD2 (7 bases). CDR3 length: 15 amino acids. Germline-derived CDR1 and CDR2 are MDHEN and SYDVKM. Trimming stripped 2 bases from V and 6 bases from J, with 17 bases between. The CDR3 region has the DNA TGTGCCAGCAGTTTAGGGGGGGCCCTTGACTCCGAGCAGTACTTC. Protein: CASSLGGALDSEQYF.

This clonotype was seen a few times. This chain links TRBV29-1 with TRBJ2-6; no firm D call. Germline V gene sequence: CDR1 SQVTM, CDR2 ANQGSEA. This CDR3 is built from 17 residues. V shed 0 bases and J shed 0 bases, with 12 bases lying between them. CDR3 DNA: TGCAGCGTTGAAGATCGGATCGCAAACTCTGGGGCCAACGTCCTGACTTTC. It yields the protein CSVEDRIANSGANVLTF.

The CDR3 nucleotides read TGTGCCAGCAGCTTAGGAGTCCGGACCCCTCAGTTCTTC. This sequence encodes CASSLGVRTPQFF. The chain has TRBV11-1 and TRBJ2-5, with D hard to call. With the DNA end fitting TRBJ2-1 better, the J assignment may be wrong. The germline gives CDR1 SGHAT, CDR2 FQDESV (reference sequence). CDR3 size: 13 residues.

The chain couples TRBV12-3 or TRBV12-4 to TRBJ2-1, with TRBD2 as a possible D gene (5 bases). This CDR3 is built from 12 residues. Trimming took off 8 bases at V and 10 bases at J, with 15 bases between the two ends. DNA of the CDR3: TGTGCCAGCCAATCTGGGAGCGCCGAGCAGTTCTTC. Its translation is CASQSGSAEQFF.

The chain recombines TRBV12-3 or TRBV12-4 with TRBJ2-3, with 7 bases identical to TRBD1. The CDR3 consists of 12 residues. V was pared by 6 bases and J by 12 bases, with 9 bases of the junction left unmatched. The CDR3 spells CASSSGQALQYF. CDR3 DNA: TGTGCCAGCAGCTCCGGACAGGCTCTCCAGTATTTT.

The chain has TRBV9 and TRBJ2-4; tentatively, D is TRBD2 (5 bases). The V and J ends lost 0 bases and 9 bases respectively, with 10 bases between them. The CDR3 runs 13 residues. The germline V gene has CDR1 SGDLS and CDR2 YYNGEE. The CDR3 region is CASSVGTEGIQYF. The DNA for the CDR3 is TGTGCCAGCAGCGTAGGTACTGAGGGCATTCAGTACTTC.

The J gene is TRBJ2-1, the V gene TRBV4-1; D not certain. Between the trimmed V and J ends, which lost 0 bases and 6 bases, there was a span of 15 bases. The CDR3 is 16 residues long. Germline V gene lookup returns CDR1 MGHRA and CDR2 YSYEKL. The CDR3 loop is CASSQEVKPPINEQFF. The CDR3 bases are TGCGCCAGCAGCCAAGAAGTAAAACCCCCCATCAATGAGCAGTTCTTC.

This clonotype has only a few counts. V is TRBV27 and J is TRBJ2-5; possible D gene TRBD1, 6 bases. The J call is in doubt because the DNA end fits TRBJ2-7 better. The CDR3 extends over 16 amino acids. Germline V lookup: CDR1 MNHEY, CDR2 SMNVEV (reference sequence). CDR3 coding DNA: TGTGCCAGCAGTGCAATACAGGGCGCAAGCTCCTACGAGCAGTACTTC. The encoded protein is CASSAIQGASSYEQYF.

This clonotype showed up just a few times. The V and J genes are TRBV20-1 and TRBJ2-5, with D unresolved. The J call may be in error: the DNA end matches TRBJ2-1 better. CDR1 is DFQATT, CDR2 SNEGSKA, per germline (reference sequence). This CDR3 has 13 amino acids. The CDR3 DNA reads TGCAGTGCTGGTCGCCTGGCGGCCAATGAGCAGTTCTTC. Its protein product is CSAGRLAANEQFF.

This clonotype was counted only a few times. The chain employs TRBV9 and TRBJ1-1; no firm D call. Germline loops: CDR1 SGDLS, CDR2 YYNGEE. The V end was cut by 3 bases, the J end by 3 bases, with 9 bases between. This CDR3 has 13 residues. In nucleotides, the CDR3 is TGTGCCAGCAGCGGCGGGGAACACACTGAAGCTTTCTTT. Translation gives CASSGGEHTEAFF.

The V gene is TRBV7-6, the J gene TRBJ1-1; D gene unclear. V was clipped by 2 bases and J by 1 base, with 11 bases between them. Germline assignment: CDR1 SGHVS and CDR2 FNYEAQ. The CDR3 totals 15 residues. The CDR3: CASSLSPEPNTEAFF. The CDR3 nucleotides are TGTGCCAGCAGCTTAAGTCCTGAGCCGAACACTGAAGCTTTCTTT. Combining the CDR3 with reference TRBV7-6 and TRBJ1-1 gives the whole variable domain GAGVSQSPRYKVTKRGQDVALRCDPISGHVSLYWYRQALGQGPEFLTYFNYEAQQDKSGLPNDRFSAERPEGSISTLTIQRTEQRDSAMYRCASSLSPEPNTEAFFGQGTRLTVV.

J is TRBJ1-1 and V is TRBV11-3; TRBD1 is a possible D gene (5 bases). The V and J ends lost 3 bases and 5 bases respectively, with 10 bases between them. The CDR3 consists of 13 residues. CDR1 is SGHNT, CDR2 YENEEA, per germline. CDR3 nucleotides: TGTGCCAGCAGCTTCGGGTGGGGGACTGAAGCTTTCTTT. Its protein product is CASSFGWGTEAFF.